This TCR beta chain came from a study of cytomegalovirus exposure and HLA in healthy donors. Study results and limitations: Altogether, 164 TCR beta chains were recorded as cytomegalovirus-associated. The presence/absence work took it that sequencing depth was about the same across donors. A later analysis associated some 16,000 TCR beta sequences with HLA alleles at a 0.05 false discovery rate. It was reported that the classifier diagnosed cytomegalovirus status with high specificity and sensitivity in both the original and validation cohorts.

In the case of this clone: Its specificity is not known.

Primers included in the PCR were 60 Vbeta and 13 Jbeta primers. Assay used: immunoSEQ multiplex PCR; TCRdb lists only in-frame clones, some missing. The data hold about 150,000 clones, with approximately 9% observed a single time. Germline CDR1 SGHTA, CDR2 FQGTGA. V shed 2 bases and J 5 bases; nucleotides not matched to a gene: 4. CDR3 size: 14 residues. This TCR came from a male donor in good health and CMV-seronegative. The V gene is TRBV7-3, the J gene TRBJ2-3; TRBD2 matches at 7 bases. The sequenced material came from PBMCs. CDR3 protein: CASSLSAGVDTQYF. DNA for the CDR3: TGTGCCAGCAGCTTATCGGCGGGGGTAGATACGCAGTATTTT.